Sequencing of this TCR beta chain was carried out in a study of shared clonotypes between healthy human individuals. TCRdb's copy holds only in-frame clones and misses some; the assay was immunoSEQ multiplex PCR. The sample contains around 1.1 million clones, approximately 80% of which appear only once. The germline CDR1 and CDR2 sequences are SGHKS and YYEKEE (reference sequence). The CDR3 contains 15 residues. The V end lost 3 bases, the J end lost 4 bases, and 13 bases lay between the germline ends. The table lists this clone with a few counts. Sequenced: memory CD4+ T cells from PBMCs. This sample's subset: CD45RA-negative fraction. The receptor was derived from a man aged 18 to 30 in good health. Some clones in this sample may be carry-over from other donors' samples. The rearrangement links TRBV5-5 to TRBJ1-4; weak D call: TRBD1 (5 bases). The CDR3 reads CASSSTRQINEKLFF. In DNA form, the CDR3 reads TGTGCCAGCAGCTCAACGCGACAGATTAATGAAAAACTGTTTTTT.